This TCR beta chain came from a study of shared clonotypes between healthy human individuals. Findings of the study overall: Generation probability values for non-shared clonotypes were lower than those for clonotypes shared by all four donors. Donor clonotype sharing was expected to depend on sequencing depth.

It was roughly 210 ng DNA, about 30,000 T cell genomes, that sorted-subset replicate PCRs used. Using immunoSEQ multiplex PCR, the repertoire was profiled, and TCRdb retains in-frame clones only, with some absent. The sample has around 2.3 million clones, around 95% seen once. The CDR3 runs to 11 residues. V lost 7 bases to trimming and J lost 7 bases, with 10 bases between them. Germline CDR1 reads MNHEY; CDR2 reads SVGAGI. Of note for this clone: The antigen remains unidentified.

Input material: naive CD4+ T cells sorted from blood. Subset reported: CD45RA+ positively selected. This sequence joins TRBV6-5 and TRBJ1-1; no clear D. The receptor's source is a man aged 18 to 30 in good health. CDR3 sequence: CASKGRNEAFF. The CDR3 bases are TGTGCCAGCAAGGGCAGGAATGAAGCTTTCTTT.